These 26 T cell receptor beta chains came from one sample sequenced in a study of cytomegalovirus exposure and HLA in healthy donors. In the PCR, 60 Vbeta and 13 Jbeta primers were used. Repertoires were generated with immunoSEQ multiplex PCR, while TCRdb's copy carries only in-frame clones and drops some. The profile shows about 100,000 clones, 76% of them singletons. Sequences were obtained from PBMCs. These receptors were obtained from a woman aged 60-75 years in good health and CMV-seropositive.

The gene calls are TRBV29-1 and TRBJ1-1, with D uncertain. Germline V gene lookup returns CDR1 SQVTM and CDR2 ANQGSEA. This CDR3 has 13 amino acids. The V end was cut by 7 bases, the J end by 2 bases, with 14 bases between. As DNA, the CDR3 is TGCAGCGCCCGTGTATCGCTAAACACTGAAGCTTTCTTT. Its protein product is CSARVSLNTEAFF.

V is TRBV27 and J is TRBJ1-2; D is ambiguous. The V end lost 2 bases, the J end lost 2 bases, and 6 bases lay between the germline ends. Germline V CDR1 and CDR2: MNHEY, SMNVEV (reference sequence). The CDR3 spans 13 residues. CDR3 region: CASSLNRNYGYTF. The CDR3 DNA sequence: TGTGCCAGCAGTTTAAACAGAAACTATGGCTACACCTTC.

This sequence joins TRBV27 and TRBJ1-5; D unresolved. The CDR3 length is 13 residues. Trimming stripped 6 bases from V and 2 bases from J, with 8 bases between. Germline V CDR1 and CDR2: MNHEY, SMNVEV (reference sequence). Here the CDR3 reads CASSELGNQPQHF. The DNA of the CDR3 is TGTGCCAGCAGCGAGTTAGGCAATCAGCCCCAGCATTTT.

This chain uses TRBV5-5 with TRBJ2-7; 9 bases fit TRBD2. Germline CDR1 reads SGHKS; CDR2 reads YYEKEE (reference sequence). This CDR3 comprises 17 residues. The V and J ends lost 0 bases and 1 base, in that order; junction bases with no gene match: 8. Written as DNA, the CDR3 is TGTGCCAGCAGCTTGGGCCCTAGCGGGATGGTTTCCTACGAGCAGTACTTC. Translating gives CASSLGPSGMVSYEQYF.

This clone appeared a few times. Within the sample, other DNA sequences also encode this same CDR3. The rearrangement links TRBV10-2 to TRBJ1-1; D is unresolved. CDR3 size: 11 residues. The V and J ends lost 6 bases and 5 bases respectively, with 7 bases between them. Germline V gene sequence: CDR1 WSHSY, CDR2 SAAADI. CDR3 bases: TGCGCCAGCAGCCCTAGTACTGAAGCTTTCTTT. Its protein is CASSPSTEAFF.

The chain employs TRBV6-5 and TRBJ2-1; TRBD2 matches at 9 bases. The CDR3 totals 15 residues. Trimming took 4 bases from V and 6 from J; bases not matched to a gene: 7. Germline V gene lookup returns CDR1 MNHEY and CDR2 SVGAGI. CDR3 residues: CASSFQAGGRNEQFF. CDR3 sequence (DNA): TGTGCCAGCAGTTTTCAAGCGGGAGGACGCAATGAGCAGTTCTTC.

The chain carries TRBV29-1 and TRBJ2-2, with D tentatively TRBD1 (5 bases). V was shortened by 6 bases and J by 5 bases, with 7 bases between the two germline ends. CDR3 size: 11 residues. Germline CDR1 is SQVTM and CDR2 is ANQGSEA. CDR3 bases: TGCAGCGTCAGGGATACCGGGGAGCTGTTTTTT. Its protein is CSVRDTGELFF.

This clone was seen more than once but under ten times. The chain recombines TRBV7-3 with TRBJ2-4; D possibly corresponds to TRBD2 (6 bases). This CDR3 is 16 amino acids long. V lost 0 bases to trimming and J lost 0 bases, with 9 bases between them. The germline V gene encodes CDR1 SGHTA and CDR2 FQGTGA. CDR3 coding DNA: TGTGCCAGCAGCTTAACGGGAGGACTAGCCAAAAACATTCAGTACTTC. It translates to CASSLTGGLAKNIQYF.

The CDR3 spells CASSIGLGPHEQYF. The CDR3 nucleotides are TGTGCCAGTAGTATCGGACTAGGTCCCCACGAGCAGTACTTC. The genes are TRBV19 and TRBJ2-7, with 7 positions matching TRBD2. Germline values: CDR1 LNHDA, CDR2 SQIVND (reference sequence). The CDR3 length is 14 residues. Unmatched junction bases numbered 7, after V lost 3 bases and J lost 5 bases.

The CDR3 nucleotides read TGTGCCAGCAGCCGAGCACAGGGTTGGGACACTGAAGCTTTCTTT. Translating it yields CASSRAQGWDTEAFF. This chain joins TRBV9 and TRBJ1-1, with D perhaps matching TRBD1 (6 bases). Germline V gives CDR1 SGDLS, CDR2 YYNGEE. The CDR3 is made up of 15 amino acids. V lost 4 bases and J 3 bases, leaving 16 bases between the germline ends.

This rearrangement joins TRBV6-5 to TRBJ2-7, with TRBD2 matching over 9 bases. The CDR3 has 15 amino acids. With V trimmed by 4 bases and J by 1 base, 5 bases remained unmatched. Germline CDR1 reads MNHEY; CDR2 reads SVGAGI. The chain's CDR3 is CASSSLAGASYEQYF. The CDR3 coding sequence is TGTGCCAGCAGTTCCTTAGCGGGAGCATCCTACGAGCAGTACTTC.

V gene TRBV10-3 combines with J gene TRBJ1-1; 9 bases fit TRBD1. The CDR3 is made up of 13 amino acids. The trim removed 8 bases at V and 5 bases at J, leaving 6 bases unmatched. Per the germline V gene, CDR1 is ENHRY and CDR2 is SYGVKD. CDR3 bases: TGTGCCATCCAGGGACAGGGAGGGACTGAAGCTTTCTTT. Translated: CAIQGQGGTEAFF.

This clone was counted a few times. The chain carries TRBV10-2 and TRBJ1-1, with D uncertain. Germline V gene lookup returns CDR1 WSHSY and CDR2 SAAADI. The CDR3 runs 14 residues. V lost 6 bases and J lost 4, with 15 bases in between. The DNA for the CDR3 is TGCGCCAGCAGCCAATCCTTGGCGGGCACTGAAGCTTTCTTT. Translation: CASSQSLAGTEAFF.

The rearrangement links TRBV29-1 to TRBJ2-7; D remains unclear. The CDR3 consists of 11 residues. V was clipped by 3 bases and J by 7 bases, with 10 bases between them. CDR1 is SQVTM and CDR2 is ANQGSEA in the germline V gene. CDR3 in amino acids: CSVDQVGEQYF. The DNA for the CDR3 is TGCAGCGTTGATCAGGTTGGGGAGCAGTACTTC.

This clone came up once. The chain uses TRBV27 and TRBJ1-1, with D hard to call. CDR3 length: 15 amino acids. Germline CDR1 is MNHEY and CDR2 is SMNVEV (reference sequence). Trimming took 0 bases from V and 2 from J, leaving 10 bases between them. As DNA, the CDR3 is TGTGCCAGCAGTTTATCGGAGGGTATCAACACTGAAGCTTTCTTT. Translation: CASSLSEGINTEAFF.

The V call is TRBV19, the J call TRBJ2-7, with 9 bases aligning to TRBD1. V gave up 4 bases and J gave up 6 bases; unmatched junction bases: 7. The CDR3 totals 14 residues. Germline-derived CDR1 and CDR2 are LNHDA and SQIVND (reference sequence). This CDR3 is CASSTMGQGGEQYF. CDR3 bases: TGTGCCAGTAGTACGATGGGACAGGGCGGCGAGCAGTACTTC.

V usage is TRBV5-1 and J usage is TRBJ2-3, with D perhaps matching TRBD1 (5 bases). CDR1 and CDR2 from the germline V gene are SGHRS and YFSETQ. CDR3 size: 14 residues. V was trimmed by 0 bases and J by 2 bases, leaving 7 bases between them. DNA for the CDR3: TGCGCCAGCAGCTTGGGACAGAACACAGATACGCAGTATTTT. The encoded protein is CASSLGQNTDTQYF.

This clone turned up a few times. This chain joins TRBV18 and TRBJ1-3; a possible D gene is TRBD1 (6 bases). CDR1 and CDR2 (germline): KGHSH, LQKENI. With 3 bases removed from V and 2 bases from J, the gap between germline ends came to 11 bases. The CDR3 consists of 15 residues. Here the CDR3 DNA reads TGTGCCAGCTCACCTCGGACAGATACTGGAAACACCATATATTTT. It yields the protein CASSPRTDTGNTIYF.

This clone came up once. The chain uses TRBV21-1 and TRBJ1-1; no check of the table's D call, TRBD1, against the DNA was made. TRBV21-1 is an annotated pseudogene. The CDR3 totals 17 residues. The CDR3 protein is CATGRDRDRHENTEAFF. CDR3 sequence (DNA): TGTGCCACGGGCCGGGACAGGGATCGCCATGAGAACACTGAAGCTTTCTTT.

The chain carries TRBV6-5 and TRBJ2-2, with D perhaps TRBD1 (5 bases). The CDR3 is made up of 14 amino acids. The germline CDR1 and CDR2 sequences are MNHEY and SVGAGI. V gave up 7 bases and J gave up 2 bases, with 11 bases separating them. This CDR3 reads CASTNRPNTGELFF. For the CDR3, the DNA is TGTGCCAGCACCAACAGGCCAAACACCGGGGAGCTGTTTTTT.

The chain uses TRBV2 and TRBJ1-5, with TRBD1 as a possible D gene (5 bases). The CDR3 has 13 residues. Deletions cut 7 bases from V and 6 bases from J, with 13 bases between. Germline CDR1 and CDR2: SNHLY and FYNNEI. This CDR3 reads CASTAGLGQPQHF. CDR3 sequence (DNA): TGTGCCAGCACGGCAGGGCTGGGTCAGCCCCAGCATTTT.

The chain carries TRBV27 and TRBJ2-7; TRBD2 agrees at 10 bases. With V trimmed by 5 bases and J by 5 bases, 6 bases remained unmatched. The CDR3 is 14 residues long. Per germline, CDR1 MNHEY and CDR2 SMNVEV (reference sequence). Written as DNA, the CDR3 is TGTGCCAGCAGTCTCCTAGCGGGAGATGACGAGCAGTACTTC. Translated: CASSLLAGDDEQYF.

The chain has TRBV4-1 and TRBJ1-4, with a tentative D call TRBD1 (5 bases). V lost 2 bases to trimming and J lost 6 bases, with 13 bases between them. This CDR3 region has 15 residues. In germline, CDR1 is MGHRA, CDR2 YSYEKL. This chain's CDR3 is CASSQSGGSDEKLFF. The DNA for the CDR3 is TGCGCCAGCAGCCAAAGCGGGGGTTCTGATGAAAAACTGTTTTTT.

Regarding this clone: One end of the junction is discordant with germline, which a read error may explain. CDR3 in amino acids: CASSQVAGGGNTIYF. CDR3 in DNA: TGTGCCAGCAGCCAAGTGGCGGGAGGTGGAAACACCATATATTTT. The chain is built from TRBV4-1 and TRBJ1-3, with unresolved D. The CDR3 spans 15 residues. The germline CDR1 and CDR2 sequences are MGHRA and YSYEKL.

The genes are TRBV14 and TRBJ2-7, with D perhaps matching TRBD1 (5 bases). CDR3 length: 17 residues. Trimming removed 0 bases at V and 0 bases at J, with 15 bases between. In germline, CDR1 is SGHDN, CDR2 FVKESK. The CDR3 loop is CASSQDGTGPSSYEQYF. Written as DNA, the CDR3 is TGTGCCAGCAGCCAAGATGGAACAGGACCGAGCTCCTACGAGCAGTACTTC.

The CDR3 sequence: CASSPRAGPGFF. DNA of the CDR3: TGCGCCAGCAGCCCTAGGGCAGGGCCAGGGTTCTTC. J is TRBJ2-1 and V is TRBV5-1; TRBD1 might be the D (5 bases). Germline CDR1 SGHRS, CDR2 YFSETQ. This CDR3 comprises 12 residues. With 4 bases removed from V and 15 bases from J, the gap between germline ends came to 17 bases.